Listed below are T cell receptor beta chains from one sample, sequenced in a study of early T cells in non-severe SARS-CoV-2 infection. TCRdb itself ran the 5' RACE reads through MiXCR, one entry per CDR3 protein. The table has roughly 70,000 distinct CDR3 sequences, roughly 18% seen once; the top ten hold 7.5% to 10%. Here the sequenced sample was whole blood, taken at baseline. These receptors originate from an adult who was a healthcare worker with PCR-confirmed SARS-CoV-2 infection or an uninfected control (not recorded which). CDR3s include the opening cysteine and the closing phenylalanine or tryptophan. D genes are given only for firm matches. Size is stated for part of the rows, as once, few or many counts, or as a class when the clone is expanded.

d_gene: -
abundance: many
v_gene: TRBV7-2
j_gene: TRBJ2-4
CDR3nt: TGTGCCAGCAGCTTACGGGGGGCGGGAAACATTCAGTACTTC
CDR3aa: CASSLRGAGNIQYF

d_gene: TRBD2
abundance: -
v_gene: TRBV27
j_gene: TRBJ2-1
CDR3nt: TGTGCCAGCAGTTTCCGCACTCTAGCGGGAGGTGAGCAGTTCTTC
CDR3aa: CASSFRTLAGGEQFF

d_gene: -
abundance: -
v_gene: TRBV19
j_gene: TRBJ1-1
CDR3nt: TGTGCCAGTATTATCGGGGCCGGGGGCACTGAAGCTTTCTTT
CDR3aa: CASIIGAGGTEAFF

d_gene: -
abundance: few
v_gene: TRBV20-1
j_gene: TRBJ2-3
CDR3nt: TGCAGTGTTGGAGGGGGCCGCACAGATACGCAGTATTTT
CDR3aa: CSVGGGRTDTQYF

d_gene: -
abundance: few
v_gene: TRBV5-4
j_gene: TRBJ2-2
CDR3nt: TGTGCCAGCAGCTTTGATTTAGGGCTCGGGGAGCTGTTTTTT
CDR3aa: CASSFDLGLGELFF

d_gene: -
abundance: -
v_gene: TRBV20-1
j_gene: TRBJ1-1
CDR3nt: TGCAGTGCCCCCCCGATGGGGGCGGGCACTGAAGCTTTCTTT
CDR3aa: CSAPPMGAGTEAFF

d_gene: -
abundance: -
v_gene: TRBV6-5
j_gene: TRBJ1-1
CDR3nt: TGTGCCAGCAGTTACTCGCAGGGGTATTCTGAAGCTTTCTTT
CDR3aa: CASSYSQGYSEAFF

d_gene: -
abundance: -
v_gene: TRBV12-3/TRBV12-4
j_gene: TRBJ1-2
CDR3nt: TGTGCCAGCACTCCCCCCGGGCAGAACTATGGCTACACCTTC
CDR3aa: CASTPPGQNYGYTF

d_gene: TRBD1
abundance: many
v_gene: TRBV5-4
j_gene: TRBJ1-1
CDR3nt: TGTGCCAGCAGGCAAGACAGGGCCCACCCTGGTTTCTTT
CDR3aa: CASRQDRAHPGFF

d_gene: -
abundance: many
v_gene: TRBV6-6
j_gene: TRBJ2-5
CDR3nt: TGTGCCAGCAGTTATGTGCAGGGACAAGAGACCCAGTACTTC
CDR3aa: CASSYVQGQETQYF

d_gene: TRBD1
abundance: -
v_gene: TRBV24-1
j_gene: TRBJ1-5
CDR3nt: TGTGCCACCAGTGATTCTCGGACAGGGGACTATCAGCCCCAGCATTTT
CDR3aa: CATSDSRTGDYQPQHF

d_gene: -
abundance: few
v_gene: TRBV6-5
j_gene: TRBJ2-7
CDR3nt: TGTGCCAGCACCAGCCAGGGACCCCGTTTCAACTACGAGCAGTACTTC
CDR3aa: CASTSQGPRFNYEQYF

d_gene: TRBD1
abundance: -
v_gene: TRBV27
j_gene: TRBJ1-5
CDR3nt: TGTGCCAGCAGTCCTCGACAGGGAGGGCAGCCCCAGCATTTT
CDR3aa: CASSPRQGGQPQHF

d_gene: TRBD1
abundance: -
v_gene: TRBV7-2
j_gene: TRBJ1-5
CDR3nt: TGTGCCAGCAGCCTATTTGGGACAGACCCTTCCCCCCAGCATTTT
CDR3aa: CASSLFGTDPSPQHF

d_gene: -
abundance: many
v_gene: TRBV6-2/TRBV6-3
j_gene: TRBJ2-3
CDR3nt: TGTGCCAGCACCCAGGGAACGGGGCCGTCTAGCACAGATACGCAGTATTTT
CDR3aa: CASTQGTGPSSTDTQYF

d_gene: TRBD2
abundance: -
v_gene: TRBV11-2
j_gene: TRBJ2-7
CDR3nt: TGTGCCAGCAGCCGACTAGCGGGAGGTCTCGAGCAGTACTTC
CDR3aa: CASSRLAGGLEQYF

d_gene: -
abundance: many
v_gene: TRBV7-8
j_gene: TRBJ1-6
CDR3nt: TGTGCCAGCACCCCCGGGACGTACGATTCACCCCTCCACTTT
CDR3aa: CASTPGTYDSPLHF

d_gene: -
abundance: few
v_gene: TRBV5-1
j_gene: TRBJ1-2
CDR3nt: TGCGCCAGCAGCTTGGGAGTTTCGGGGTCCTCCTATGGCTACACCTTC
CDR3aa: CASSLGVSGSSYGYTF

d_gene: -
abundance: -
v_gene: TRBV20-1
j_gene: TRBJ2-7
CDR3nt: TGCAGTGCTAGAGACATAAACTACGAGCAGTACTTC
CDR3aa: CSARDINYEQYF

d_gene: TRBD1
abundance: -
v_gene: TRBV7-9
j_gene: TRBJ2-1
CDR3nt: TGTGCCAGCAGCCTACGACAGGGGAATCGGGATGAGCAGTTCTTC
CDR3aa: CASSLRQGNRDEQFF

d_gene: TRBD2
abundance: few
v_gene: TRBV9
j_gene: TRBJ2-1
CDR3nt: TGTGCCAGCAGCCCTAGTAAGAGCGGGGCTGTAAATGAGCAGTTCTTC
CDR3aa: CASSPSKSGAVNEQFF

d_gene: TRBD1
abundance: -
v_gene: TRBV20-1
j_gene: TRBJ1-1
CDR3nt: TGCAGTGCTAGCCCCCTGACAGGGGGTCTGACTGAAGCTTTCTTT
CDR3aa: CSASPLTGGLTEAFF

d_gene: TRBD1
abundance: many
v_gene: TRBV28
j_gene: TRBJ2-3
CDR3nt: TGTGCCAGCAGTCCTACAGGGGGTCGGACAGATACGCAGTATTTT
CDR3aa: CASSPTGGRTDTQYF

d_gene: TRBD2
abundance: -
v_gene: TRBV6-4
j_gene: TRBJ2-3
CDR3nt: TGTGCCAGCAGTGACTCGGCGGGAGGGCCAGATACGCAGTATTTT
CDR3aa: CASSDSAGGPDTQYF

d_gene: TRBD1
abundance: -
v_gene: TRBV20-1
j_gene: TRBJ2-7
CDR3nt: TGCAGTGCTTCCAACCGGGACAGGGGACCCTACGAGCAGTACTTC
CDR3aa: CSASNRDRGPYEQYF

d_gene: -
abundance: many
v_gene: TRBV14
j_gene: TRBJ2-1
CDR3nt: TGTGCCAGCAGCCAAGCACAAAAAGCTTTTAATGAGCAGTTCTTC
CDR3aa: CASSQAQKAFNEQFF

d_gene: -
abundance: -
v_gene: TRBV27
j_gene: TRBJ2-2
CDR3nt: TGTGCCAGCAGTTTGGACAGTTTCACCGGGGAGCTGTTTTTT
CDR3aa: CASSLDSFTGELFF

d_gene: TRBD1
abundance: -
v_gene: TRBV5-1
j_gene: TRBJ2-5
CDR3nt: TGCGCCAGCGCGACAGGGATGATTGAGACCCAGTACTTC
CDR3aa: CASATGMIETQYF

d_gene: -
abundance: few
v_gene: TRBV7-6
j_gene: TRBJ2-2
CDR3nt: TGTGCCAGCAGCTTAGCGCGGGGAGGCACCGGGGAGCTGTTTTTT
CDR3aa: CASSLARGGTGELFF

d_gene: -
abundance: -
v_gene: TRBV5-6
j_gene: TRBJ2-2
CDR3nt: TGTGCCAGCAGCTTTGGTACGGGAGGGGAGCTGTTTTTT
CDR3aa: CASSFGTGGELFF

d_gene: -
abundance: -
v_gene: TRBV11-2
j_gene: TRBJ2-5
CDR3nt: TGTGCCAGCAGCACGGGTGAAGAGACCCAGTACTTC
CDR3aa: CASSTGEETQYF

d_gene: -
abundance: few
v_gene: TRBV19
j_gene: TRBJ2-7
CDR3nt: TGTGCCAGTAGTTTACGACGGGCCTACGAGCAGTACTTC
CDR3aa: CASSLRRAYEQYF

d_gene: TRBD1
abundance: once
v_gene: TRBV2
j_gene: TRBJ2-7
CDR3nt: TGTGCCAGCAGCCACGGGACAGGTTCTCCCCGGACCAACTTC
CDR3aa: CASSHGTGSPRTNF

d_gene: -
abundance: few
v_gene: TRBV6-6
j_gene: TRBJ1-6
CDR3nt: TGTGCCAGCAGTTACGGACCTGAATATTCACCCCTCCACTTT
CDR3aa: CASSYGPEYSPLHF

d_gene: TRBD1
abundance: few
v_gene: TRBV30
j_gene: TRBJ2-7
CDR3nt: TGTGCCTGGAGTGCCGTGAGCAGGGGGCTTGGTGAGCAGTACTTC
CDR3aa: CAWSAVSRGLGEQYF

d_gene: TRBD2
abundance: few
v_gene: TRBV7-9
j_gene: TRBJ2-1
CDR3nt: TGTGCCAGCAGCTTAGTAGCTAGCGGATACAATGAGCAGTTCTTC
CDR3aa: CASSLVASGYNEQFF

d_gene: TRBD1
abundance: many
v_gene: TRBV6-6
j_gene: TRBJ1-2
CDR3nt: TGTGCCAGCAGTTTGTCGACAGGGGGATATGGCTACACCTTC
CDR3aa: CASSLSTGGYGYTF

d_gene: -
abundance: few
v_gene: TRBV6-5
j_gene: TRBJ2-7
CDR3nt: TGTGCCAGCAAGGGCGGACCGTACGAGCAGTACTTC
CDR3aa: CASKGGPYEQYF

d_gene: -
abundance: few
v_gene: TRBV11-2
j_gene: TRBJ1-1
CDR3nt: TGTGCCAGCAGCTTAGAGAAAGGCGGGACTGAAGCTTTCTTT
CDR3aa: CASSLEKGGTEAFF

d_gene: -
abundance: many
v_gene: TRBV12-3/TRBV12-4
j_gene: TRBJ1-1
CDR3nt: TGTGCCAGCAGTTTAAGGGAGTTCACTGAAGCTTTCTTT
CDR3aa: CASSLREFTEAFF